Following are 22 T cell receptor beta chains from one sample sequenced in a study of human T cells and chemical hapten exposure. A single record per CDR3 protein comes from TCRdb applying MiXCR to the RACE reads. Seen here are 35,000 to 45,000 distinct CDR3 sequences, around 10% observed once, and the top ten hold 15%. Noted time point: patch test 2, 6 weeks after DPC sensitization. The sample's treatment: therapeutic diphenylcyclopropenone sensitization with weekly scalp DPC. The sample here was whole blood, taken in connection with sensitization to the hapten diphenylcyclopropenone (DPC). The source of these receptors is a woman between 35 and 50 years old with alopecia areata. Some clones in this sample may be carry-over from other donors' samples.

The sample holds one count of this clonotype. The chain couples TRBV10-3 to TRBJ2-7; D not resolved. Trimming took 3 bases from V and 4 from J, leaving 7 bases between them. Germline CDR1 ENHRY, CDR2 SYGVKD. The CDR3 consists of 12 residues. The CDR3 loop is CAISDEFYEQYF. The DNA for the CDR3 is TGTGCCATCAGTGATGAGTTTTACGAGCAGTACTTC.

This clonotype was seen ten or more times. The rearrangement joins TRBV9 to TRBJ2-5, with TRBD2 matching 7 bases. The CDR3 is made up of 15 amino acids. Looked up from germline, CDR1 is SGDLS and CDR2 is YYNGEE. V gave up 4 bases and J gave up 4 bases; unmatched junction bases: 10. The CDR3 loop reads CASSPEGGIVETQYF. The CDR3 DNA reads TGTGCCAGCAGCCCGGAGGGAGGGATTGTAGAGACCCAGTACTTC. Using reference TRBV9 and TRBJ2-5 for the parts outside the CDR3, the full variable domain is DSGVTQTPKHLITATGQRVTLRCSPRSGDLSVYWYQQSLDQGLQFLIQYYNGEERAKGNILERFSAQQFPDLHSELNLSSLELGDSALYFCASSPEGGIVETQYFGPGTRLLVL.

Worth noting for this clonotype: Mismatch with germline at one junction end may stem from a read error. The CDR3 DNA is TGTGCCAGCAGCGTCAGACTAGCGGGTGAGGATACGCAGTATTTC. Translation: CASSVRLAGEDTQYF. This chain joins TRBV9 and TRBJ2-3; 10 bases are shared with TRBD2. Germline V gene lookup returns CDR1 SGDLS and CDR2 YYNGEE. The CDR3 runs 15 residues.

This clonotype was seen repeatedly, ten times or more. This chain links TRBV11-2 with TRBJ2-2; the match to TRBD2 covers 11 bases. This CDR3 has 16 amino acids. The V segment lost 3 bases and the J segment 3 bases; nucleotides outside the gene matches: 3. The germline V gene has CDR1 SGHAT and CDR2 FQNNGV. For the CDR3, the DNA is TGTGCCAGCAGCTTGGATAGCGGGGGGGACACCGGGGAGCTGTTTTTT. It translates to CASSLDSGGDTGELFF.

This clonotype has a count of ten or more. The chain links TRBV10-2 to TRBJ2-5; D remains unclear. Germline CDR1 WSHSY, CDR2 SAAADI. The V gene lost 2 bases and the J gene lost 2 bases, with 15 bases spanning the gap. This CDR3 has 16 amino acids. CDR3 amino acids: CASSENRPEKQETQYF. CDR3 bases: TGCGCCAGCAGTGAGAATAGGCCAGAGAAACAAGAGACCCAGTACTTC.

This clonotype was seen ten or more times. J is TRBJ1-4 and V is TRBV12-3 or TRBV12-4; a weak D match, TRBD1 (6 bases). This CDR3 is built from 13 residues. The V gene lost 6 bases and the J gene lost 4 bases, with 9 bases spanning the gap. CDR3 nucleotide sequence: TGTGCCAGCAGCCGGGACAATAATGAAAAACTGTTTTTT. Its translation is CASSRDNNEKLFF.

For this clonotype: A read error may account for a junction end that differs from germline. The CDR3 DNA reads TGTGCCAGCAGATTGGGGCCTTACAATGAGCAGTTCTTC. Protein product: CASRLGPYNEQFF. The chain has TRBV5-5 and TRBJ2-1, with D possibly TRBD1 on 5 matching bases. Germline loops: CDR1 SGHKS, CDR2 YYEKEE (reference sequence). This CDR3 comprises 13 residues.

The sample holds many counts of this clonotype. This chain connects TRBV2 to TRBJ1-5; 7 bases match TRBD1. V lost 3 bases, J lost 3 bases, and 5 bases stayed unmatched. The CDR3 extends over 15 amino acids. The V gene's germline CDR1 is SNHLY and CDR2 FYNNEI. CDR3 coding DNA: TGTGCCAGCAGTGAGAGGACAGGCTACAATCAGCCCCAGCATTTT. It translates to CASSERTGYNQPQHF.

Ten or more counts support this clonotype. The genes are TRBV7-9 and TRBJ2-7, with 8 nucleotides matching TRBD2. This CDR3 has 14 residues. Germline V gene sequence: CDR1 SEHNR, CDR2 FQNEAQ (reference sequence). Unmatched junction bases numbered 9, after V lost 4 bases and J lost 7 bases. DNA of the CDR3: TGTGCCAGCAGCTGGGGTAGCGGGAAGGAGGAGCAGTACTTC. It specifies CASSWGSGKEEQYF.

This clonotype was seen many times. The V call is TRBV20-1, the J call TRBJ1-5, with D possibly matching TRBD1 (5 bases). Germline V gene lookup returns CDR1 DFQATT and CDR2 SNEGSKA (reference sequence). V was trimmed by 8 bases and J by 11 bases, leaving 19 bases between them. The length of the CDR3 is 12 residues. The CDR3 DNA reads TGCAGTCGGGGGGACCGAGCGGGGTCCCAGCATTTT. Its translation is CSRGDRAGSQHF.

This clonotype was counted only a few times. The chain joins TRBV7-2 to TRBJ2-3, with D unclear. The CDR3 covers 13 residues. From germline, CDR1 is SGHTA and CDR2 FQGNSA. V was shortened by 4 bases and J by 1 base, with 6 bases between the two germline ends. The CDR3 protein is CASSSYRTDTQYF. The CDR3 DNA follows: TGTGCCAGCAGCTCCTACCGCACAGATACGCAGTATTTT.

This clonotype appeared many times. CDR3 amino acids: CSVGVARDQPQHF. The CDR3 DNA reads TGCAGCGTTGGTGTGGCTCGGGATCAGCCCCAGCATTTT. The chain has TRBV29-1 and TRBJ1-5; D remains unclear. The CDR3 loop spans 13 amino acids. The V and J ends lost 4 bases and 5 bases respectively, with 12 bases between them. Germline CDR1 is SQVTM and CDR2 is ANQGSEA.

This clonotype was counted at least ten times. The CDR3 DNA reads TGCAGTGCTAGGGAAAGGGCGGAAGGCTACACCTTC. Translating it yields CSARERAEGYTF. V is TRBV20-1 and J is TRBJ1-2; D is uncertain. Deletions cut 3 bases from V and 8 bases from J, with 13 bases between. This CDR3 region has 12 residues. Germline V gene lookup returns CDR1 DFQATT and CDR2 SNEGSKA (reference sequence).

This clonotype has at least ten counts. V usage is TRBV4-1 and J usage is TRBJ1-1, with D maybe TRBD1 (5 bases). CDR1 is MGHRA, CDR2 YSYEKL, per germline. Trimming left V 4 bases short and J 0 bases short, with 9 bases between. The CDR3 has 14 amino acids. The CDR3 nucleotides are TGCGCCAGCAGCCGCGACAGCTTGAACACTGAAGCTTTCTTT. This gives the protein CASSRDSLNTEAFF.

There are many counts of this clonotype. This chain links TRBV28 with TRBJ2-7; 9 nucleotides agree with TRBD2. CDR1 MDHEN and CDR2 SYDVKM come from the germline V gene. V shed 3 bases, J shed 4 bases, and the junction held 7 bases outside the gene matches. This CDR3 region has 15 residues. CDR3 loop: CASSFGGGAFYEQYF. The CDR3 DNA sequence: TGTGCCAGCAGTTTCGGCGGGGGGGCCTTTTACGAGCAGTACTTC.

The chain combines TRBV20-1 with TRBJ2-3, with 7 bases aligning to TRBD2. The CDR3 covers 18 residues. The germline gives CDR1 DFQATT, CDR2 SNEGSKA (reference sequence). The V and J ends lost 0 bases and 2 bases, in that order; junction bases with no gene match: 14. In DNA, the CDR3 is TGCAGTGCTAGAGATCGAAGGGGCGGACTAGTGGACACAGATACGCAGTATTTT. Translating it yields CSARDRRGGLVDTDTQYF.

The sample holds many counts of this clonotype. CDR3 protein: CASSLAGAGVGSPLHF. DNA for the CDR3: TGTGCCAGCAGCTTGGCCGGCGCAGGGGTAGGCTCACCCCTCCACTTT. This chain links TRBV5-5 with TRBJ1-6, with D possibly matching TRBD1 (6 bases). Trimming stripped 0 bases from V and 10 bases from J, with 17 bases between. The CDR3 has 16 residues. The germline V gene encodes CDR1 SGHKS and CDR2 YYEKEE (reference sequence).

The sample holds many counts of this clonotype. The J gene is TRBJ1-1, the V gene TRBV18, with a possible D match to TRBD1 (6 bases). V dropped 6 bases and J dropped 3 bases, with 14 bases sitting between them. CDR3 length equals 14 residues. Germline lookup yields CDR1 KGHSH and CDR2 LQKENI. This CDR3 is CASSTGGMYTEAFF. In DNA form, the CDR3 reads TGTGCCAGCTCCACCGGGGGCATGTACACTGAAGCTTTCTTT.

This clonotype was seen only a few times. The chain employs TRBV27 and TRBJ2-1, with D possibly being TRBD1 (7 bases). The V gene's germline CDR1 is MNHEY and CDR2 SMNVEV (reference sequence). Between the trimmed V and J ends, which lost 10 bases and 7 bases, there was a span of 11 bases. This CDR3 has 11 amino acids. CDR3: CATEGANEQFF. In nucleotides, the CDR3 is TGTGCCACGGAGGGGGCAAATGAGCAGTTCTTC.

This clonotype was picked up one time. The chain joins TRBV30 to TRBJ1-1; no definite D call. This CDR3 contains 13 residues. Per the germline V gene, CDR1 is GTSNPN and CDR2 is SVGIG (reference sequence). Trimming removed 3 bases at V and 5 bases at J, with 13 bases between. CDR3 nucleotide sequence: TGTGCCTGGAGGCACAAATCGGGGACTGAAGCTTTCTTT. Translated, it gives CAWRHKSGTEAFF.

In regard to this clonotype: A read error is possible here, since a much larger clone lies one base away. This rearrangement joins TRBV4-1 to TRBJ2-1; a possible D gene is TRBD2 (6 bases). The V and J ends lost 1 base and 6 bases respectively, with 16 bases between them. In germline, CDR1 is MGHRA, CDR2 YSYEKL. This CDR3 has 16 amino acids. In DNA form, the CDR3 reads TGCGCCAGCAGCCAAGTCCGGGGAGGCGGCACCAATGAGCAGTTCTTC. Translating it yields CASSQVRGGGTNEQFF.

This clonotype was found many times. The V and J genes are TRBV20-1 and TRBJ2-4; 8 bases are shared with TRBD1. Germline assignment: CDR1 DFQATT and CDR2 SNEGSKA (reference sequence). Unmatched junction bases numbered 10, after V lost 6 bases and J lost 0 bases. The CDR3 runs to 16 residues. CDR3 in amino acids: CSATGDRHLAKNIQYF. The CDR3 nucleotides are TGCAGTGCGACCGGGGACAGGCATCTAGCCAAAAACATTCAGTACTTC.